The 30 T cell receptor beta chains below all came from one sample that was sequenced in a study of T cells in localized non-small cell lung cancer. Using immunoSEQ multiplex PCR, the repertoire was profiled, and TCRdb retains in-frame clones only, with some absent. The sample lists around 78,000 clones, around nine tenths occurring once. The sample consisted of peripheral blood, taken before any cancer treatment. All receptors derive from a woman aged 35-75 years with stage I squamous cell lung carcinoma.

The chain joins TRBV6-1 to TRBJ2-3, with D uncertain. Trimming left V 2 bases short and J 0 bases short, with 9 bases between. The CDR3 length is 15 residues. CDR1 and CDR2 (germline): MNHNS, SASEGT. In DNA, the CDR3 is TGTGCCAGCAGTGAAAGTCAGACTAGCACAGATACGCAGTATTTT. Protein: CASSESQTSTDTQYF.

This clone was found once. The chain recombines TRBV5-1 with TRBJ2-7, with a weak D call TRBD1 (5 bases). Per germline, CDR1 SGHRS and CDR2 YFSETQ. The V gene lost 2 bases and the J gene lost 5 bases, with 11 bases spanning the gap. The CDR3 has 13 amino acids. Here the CDR3 reads CASSLTGENEQYF. The CDR3 DNA is TGCGCCAGCAGCTTAACAGGAGAAAACGAGCAGTACTTC.

The chain joins TRBV9 to TRBJ1-2; D unclear. Germline-derived CDR1 and CDR2 are SGDLS and YYNGEE. The CDR3 is 13 amino acids. The ends were cut back, 1 base at V and 7 bases at J, with 11 bases in the middle. CDR3 in amino acids: CASSVTQTGGYTF. The DNA of the CDR3 is TGTGCCAGCAGCGTAACTCAGACGGGTGGCTACACCTTC.

The V gene is TRBV28, the J gene TRBJ1-2; 9 bases line up with TRBD1. Trimming cost V 6 bases and J 5 bases; bases outside gene matches: 13. Per germline, CDR1 MDHEN and CDR2 SYDVKM. This CDR3 comprises 16 residues. CDR3 residues: CASSGQGPLSFYGYTF. The CDR3 bases are TGTGCCAGCAGCGGACAGGGGCCGCTCTCTTTTTATGGCTACACCTTC.

The J gene is TRBJ2-5, the V gene TRBV6-1, with a possible D match to TRBD1 (7 bases). The V end lost 5 bases, the J end lost 5 bases, and 18 bases lay between the germline ends. Germline values: CDR1 MNHNS, CDR2 SASEGT. The CDR3 runs to 15 residues. CDR3 sequence: CASSKQGGTGETQYF. CDR3 DNA: TGTGCCAGCAGTAAGCAGGGGGGCACAGGGGAGACCCAGTACTTC.

The V gene is TRBV9, the J gene TRBJ1-1; a weak D match, TRBD1 (6 bases). Between the trimmed V and J ends, which lost 4 bases and 5 bases, there was a span of 12 bases. Germline-derived CDR1 and CDR2 are SGDLS and YYNGEE. The CDR3 runs to 13 residues. CDR3 sequence: CASSLGQSTEAFF. CDR3 sequence (DNA): TGTGCCAGCAGCCTCGGACAGTCGACTGAAGCTTTCTTT.

V usage is TRBV11-2 and J usage is TRBJ1-1; perhaps TRBD1 as D (5 bases). CDR3 length equals 13 residues. The V end lost 2 bases, the J end lost 11 bases, and 15 bases lay between the germline ends. Germline CDR1 reads SGHAT; CDR2 reads FQNNGV. This CDR3 reads CASSLLGGVKAFF. Here the CDR3 DNA reads TGTGCCAGCAGCTTACTGGGGGGTGTGAAGGCTTTCTTT. The full variable domain, its missing parts supplied by reference TRBV11-2 and TRBJ1-1, is EAGVAQSPRYKIIEKRQSVAFWCNPISGHATLYWYQQILGQGPKLLIQFQNNGVVDDSQLPKDRFSAERLKGVDSTLKIQPAKLEDSAVYLCASSLLGGVKAFFGQGTRLTVV.

The rearrangement joins TRBV5-4 to TRBJ1-1; D is perhaps TRBD1 (6 bases). V was shortened by 2 bases and J by 0 bases, with 14 bases between the two germline ends. The germline V gene has CDR1 SGHNT and CDR2 YYREEE (reference sequence). The CDR3 is 16 amino acids. As DNA, the CDR3 is TGTGCCAGCAGCTTAGGACAGCTTACCCTGAACACTGAAGCTTTCTTT. Encoded protein: CASSLGQLTLNTEAFF.

The CDR3 coding sequence is TGTGCCAGCAGCGATAGCGGGGGGCCAGATACGCAGTATTTT. Translating gives CASSDSGGPDTQYF. The chain recombines TRBV9 with TRBJ2-3, with 10 bases identical to TRBD2. Trimming took 3 bases from V and 4 from J; bases not matched to a gene: 2. The CDR3 consists of 14 residues. Looked up from germline, CDR1 is SGDLS and CDR2 is YYNGEE.

This clone was recorded once. CDR3 DNA: TGTGCCAGCAGGGACAGGGAAGGGGTGCTATATGGCTACACCTTC. Protein product: CASRDREGVLYGYTF. The V and J genes are TRBV6-5 and TRBJ1-2, with TRBD1 matching 8 bases. CDR1 is MNHEY, CDR2 SVGAGI, per germline. The V and J ends lost 6 bases and 5 bases, in that order; junction bases with no gene match: 11. This CDR3 region has 15 residues.

This clone was recorded only once. The CDR3 protein is CAWSVRYRGETQYF. The CDR3 DNA reads as TGTGCCTGGAGTGTTAGGTATAGAGGGGAGACCCAGTACTTC. The chain couples TRBV30 to TRBJ2-5; a possible D gene is TRBD2 (5 bases). V dropped 0 bases and J dropped 5 bases, with 13 bases sitting between them. The germline CDR1 and CDR2 sequences are GTSNPN and SVGIG (reference sequence). This CDR3 has 14 residues.

The chain is built from TRBV5-6 and TRBJ2-3; 10 bases line up with TRBD2. The junction had 7 bases not matched to a gene; V was cut back by 0 bases and J by 3 bases. The CDR3 contains 17 residues. Germline V gene data show CDR1 as SGHDT and CDR2 as YYEEEE. As DNA, the CDR3 is TGTGCCAGCAGCTTGGGCAGCGGGGGGGCGAGAACAGATACGCAGTATTTT. Translated, it gives CASSLGSGGARTDTQYF. Drawing the rest from reference TRBV5-6 and TRBJ2-3, the complete variable domain is DAGVTQSPTHLIKTRGQQVTLRCSPKSGHDTVSWYQQALGQGPQFIFQYYEEEERQRGNFPDRFSGHQFPNYSSELNVNALLLGDSALYLCASSLGSGGARTDTQYFGPGTRLTVL.

The chain links TRBV6-5 to TRBJ1-2; possibly TRBD1 for D (5 bases). The CDR3 has 14 amino acids. V was cut by 5 bases and J by 4 bases, with 14 bases left in between. Germline CDR1 reads MNHEY; CDR2 reads SVGAGI. The CDR3 loop reads CASSATGTPYGYTF. The CDR3 bases are TGTGCCAGCAGTGCGACCGGGACTCCCTATGGCTACACCTTC.

This clone was recorded once. CDR3 nucleotide sequence: TGTGCCAGCAGCCACCCGACAGGGGATGGCTACACCTTC. Its translation: CASSHPTGDGYTF. The V gene is TRBV5-6, the J gene TRBJ1-2; 8 positions match TRBD1. Per germline, CDR1 SGHDT and CDR2 YYEEEE. V was clipped by 4 bases and J by 6 bases; unmatched bases: 5. The CDR3 spans 13 residues.

The rearrangement links TRBV7-8 to TRBJ1-1; TRBD1 aligns across 7 bases. V was pared by 5 bases and J by 1 base, with 4 bases of the junction left unmatched. CDR3 length: 14 amino acids. Germline V CDR1 and CDR2: SGHVS, FQNEAQ. In DNA, the CDR3 is TGTGCCAGCAGCAGAGACAGGGCGAACACTGAAGCTTTCTTT. Residues: CASSRDRANTEAFF.

This clone was observed a handful of times. The chain couples TRBV5-1 to TRBJ1-1, with D unresolved. This CDR3 region has 12 residues. The germline V gene encodes CDR1 SGHRS and CDR2 YFSETQ. V lost 5 bases to trimming and J lost 1 base, with 6 bases between them. The CDR3 spells CASRWGNTEAFF. The CDR3 DNA follows: TGCGCCAGCAGGTGGGGGAACACTGAAGCTTTCTTT.

The chain joins TRBV28 to TRBJ1-1; D gene uncertain. Deletions cut 6 bases from V and 1 base from J, with 21 bases between. CDR3 size: 17 residues. Germline V gene sequence: CDR1 MDHEN, CDR2 SYDVKM. The DNA for the CDR3 is TGTGCCAGCAGCCCCCTCCGGGTTCCGCGCCCGAACACTGAAGCTTTCTTT. Translating gives CASSPLRVPRPNTEAFF.

The V gene is TRBV5-8, the J gene TRBJ2-1; unclear D gene. This CDR3 has 14 amino acids. V was clipped by 0 bases and J by 10 bases, with 14 bases between them. Germline V CDR1 and CDR2: SGHTS, YDEGEE. CDR3 in DNA: TGTGCCAGCAGCTTGGATGTCAGATTCGTGGAGCAGTTCTTC. It specifies CASSLDVRFVEQFF.

This chain links TRBV9 with TRBJ1-4; no clear D. CDR3 length equals 14 residues. V dropped 3 bases and J dropped 1 base, with 7 bases sitting between them. In germline, CDR1 is SGDLS, CDR2 YYNGEE. The CDR3 region has the DNA TGTGCCAGCAGCGCCCCTGGAACTAATGAAAAACTGTTTTTT. It yields the protein CASSAPGTNEKLFF.

The chain couples TRBV9 to TRBJ2-4; 7 nucleotides match TRBD1. Germline V CDR1 and CDR2: SGDLS, YYNGEE. The V segment lost 3 bases and the J segment 5 bases; nucleotides outside the gene matches: 2. CDR3 length equals 13 residues. The DNA for the CDR3 is TGTGCCAGCAGCGCTGGGACAGAAAACATTCAGTACTTC. It encodes CASSAGTENIQYF.

The rearrangement joins TRBV7-3 to TRBJ1-1; D is uncertain. V was cut by 5 bases and J by 2 bases, with 12 bases left in between. This CDR3 spans 14 amino acids. Germline V lookup: CDR1 SGHTA, CDR2 FQGTGA. CDR3 nucleotides: TGTGCCAGCAGCCCGAATACGGTAAACACTGAAGCTTTCTTT. It yields the protein CASSPNTVNTEAFF.

The V call is TRBV5-4, the J call TRBJ2-3, with D possibly matching TRBD1 (6 bases). Trimming stripped 8 bases from V and 2 bases from J, with 12 bases between. This CDR3 is 13 amino acids long. Germline CDR1 SGHNT, CDR2 YYREEE (reference sequence). The CDR3 DNA is TGTGCCAGTACAGGGACACCCACAGATACGCAGTATTTT. This sequence encodes CASTGTPTDTQYF.

V usage is TRBV11-3 and J usage is TRBJ2-2, with D perhaps TRBD1 or TRBD2 (6 bases each). The CDR3 is made up of 17 amino acids. The germline V gene encodes CDR1 SGHNT and CDR2 YENEEA. The V gene lost 2 bases and the J gene lost 5 bases, with 18 bases spanning the gap. CDR3 sequence: CASSLLPRGRRTGELFF. The CDR3 nucleotides are TGTGCCAGCAGCTTACTCCCCCGGGGGCGGAGGACCGGGGAGCTGTTTTTT.

The CDR3 here is CASSYSRGDEKLFF. The CDR3 DNA reads as TGTGCCAGCAGCTACTCCAGAGGAGATGAAAAACTGTTTTTT. This chain connects TRBV5-4 to TRBJ1-4; D unclear. V lost 3 bases, J lost 6 bases, and 12 bases lay in between. The CDR3 runs 14 residues. Germline CDR1 is SGHNT and CDR2 is YYREEE (reference sequence).

The CDR3 here is CASRGLGNQPQHF. In DNA form, the CDR3 reads TGTGCCAGCAGGGGGCTGGGCAATCAGCCCCAGCATTTT. The V and J genes are TRBV27 and TRBJ1-5, with D perhaps TRBD1 (5 bases). The CDR3 sequence is 13 residues long. Trimming took 6 bases from V and 2 from J, leaving 8 bases between them. Per germline, CDR1 MNHEY and CDR2 SMNVEV (reference sequence).

This chain uses TRBV5-4 with TRBJ2-5, with 11 bases that match TRBD2. CDR3 length: 15 residues. CDR1 and CDR2 (germline): SGHNT, YYREEE (reference sequence). Trimming at V came to 2 bases and at J to 2 bases, leaving 2 bases not matched to a gene. CDR3 residues: CASSFIAGGQETQYF. The CDR3, as DNA: TGTGCCAGCAGCTTTATAGCGGGGGGGCAAGAGACCCAGTACTTC.

This chain uses TRBV19 with TRBJ2-1; the D is unclear. The CDR3 has 15 amino acids. V gave up 3 bases and J gave up 1 base, with 10 bases separating them. From germline, CDR1 is LNHDA and CDR2 SQIVND (reference sequence). CDR3 amino acids: CASSIQTGSYNEQFF. CDR3 sequence (DNA): TGTGCCAGTAGTATTCAAACCGGTTCCTACAATGAGCAGTTCTTC. Variable domain in full (rest from reference TRBV19 and TRBJ2-1): DGGITQSPKYLFRKEGQNVTLSCEQNLNHDAMYWYRQDPGQGLRLIYYSQIVNDFQKGDIAEGYSVSREKKESFPLTVTSAQKNPTAFYLCASSIQTGSYNEQFFGPGTRLTVL.

This chain links TRBV10-1 with TRBJ2-1; no firm D call. The V gene lost 4 bases and the J gene lost 2 bases, with 6 bases spanning the gap. CDR1 is WNHNN, CDR2 SYGVQD, per germline (reference sequence). This CDR3 has 13 residues. CDR3 nucleotides: TGCGCCAGCAGTGCCCGTCCCTACAATGAGCAGTTCTTC. Its translation: CASSARPYNEQFF.

The genes are TRBV10-3 and TRBJ1-2; tentatively, D is TRBD1 (5 bases). The CDR3 length is 16 residues. Germline CDR1 reads ENHRY; CDR2 reads SYGVKD. V was cut by 3 bases and J by 8 bases, with 22 bases left in between. The CDR3 sequence is CAISDIGKGQDAGYTF. The DNA of the CDR3 is TGTGCCATCAGTGATATAGGAAAGGGGCAGGATGCCGGCTACACCTTC.

The chain employs TRBV5-8 and TRBJ2-3, with a weak D call TRBD2 (7 bases). V was trimmed by 4 bases and J by 3 bases, leaving 15 bases between them. Germline V gives CDR1 SGHTS, CDR2 YDEGEE. This CDR3 contains 15 residues. The CDR3 reads CASSTRGLSTDTQYF. The DNA for the CDR3 is TGTGCCAGCAGCACGCGGGGGCTCAGTACAGATACGCAGTATTTT.